This T cell receptor beta chain comes out of a study of cytomegalovirus exposure and HLA in healthy donors (dated by TCRdb to about 2017). For the wider study: An earlier analysis of fewer than 750 of the donors reported 276 Gb of sequence data and around 100 million unique TCR beta sequences obtained from 180 million or so T cells. To predict cytomegalovirus infection status, the study brought together high-throughput TCR immunosequencing, statistical association of individual TCRs with disease status, and machine learning. A later analysis re-analyzed previously published TCR beta repertoires from several hundred donors and added high-resolution HLA genotyping to study TCR occurrence patterns. Among 300 to 500 genotyped donors of the cohort, an average of about 220,000 unique TCR beta nucleotide sequences was sequenced per donor, of which about 19% were non-productive. Among the roughly 400 genotyped donors, about 83% belonged to the genetic ancestry cluster associated with self-reported Caucasian donors. To decide whether each TCR beta V gene segment behaved as functional or pseudogenic, an earlier analysis of over 500 of the donors relied on high-throughput TCR beta sequencing. Every discovery cohort repertoire had been produced on one sequencing platform. Five DR-DQ haplotypes were treated as single units for association and clustering because of strong linkage in the cohort. The later analysis used no new phenotypic data to find candidate immune exposures, relying instead on TCR beta sequences and their occurrence across donors. A later genetic analysis used genome-wide SNP genotypes for about 65% of the roughly 670 donors, treating that subset as a discovery cohort. Using immunosequencing, the study profiled T cell repertoires from around 670 subjects and related those repertoires to cytomegalovirus serostatus. The study was designed to test whether signatures of past pathogen exposure could be identified by cataloging public T cell receptors. Alongside the repertoire data, information on donor age, sex, ethnicity and CMV serostatus was compiled. The number of donors typed differed by locus, with about 629-630 for A, B, C, DRB1 and DQB1, over 500 for DQA1, under 610 for DPA1, and 472 for DPB1. HLA typing covered class I and class II loci at four-digit resolution. Roughly 300 gigabases of sequencing data and tens of millions of unique TCR sequences were included in an early release covering 550 to 650 HLA-typed donors. Along with the approximately 670-subject first cohort, a separate validation cohort of over a hundred different subjects was used. Study-wide conclusions, independent of this receptor: The cohort was sequenced for TCR beta chains only, and without alpha or paired-chain data the features that could be detected were limited. A cluster of highly shared sequence variants was judged likely to represent a technical artifact of the sequencing pipeline. Because some donors lacked HLA typing at each locus, the association tests relied only on the typed subset. An earlier analysis of around 540 of the donors showed that most TCR beta V segments appeared in productive rearrangements either about 87% or about 30% of the time, which broadly matched IMGT annotations. In both the original and validation cohorts, the classifier was reported to diagnose cytomegalovirus status with high specificity and sensitivity. According to a later analysis, TCR association rates differed among HLA loci, with DRB1 alleles showing the most associated TCRs and HLA-C alleles showing the fewest. A further reported finding was that TCR beta sequences accurately predicted the HLA-A and HLA-B alleles for most subjects in the first cohort. When HLA alleles, especially DR and DQ, strongly co-occurred, attributing TCR associations to individual alleles was difficult. An association between a missense DCLRE1C variant and V-gene and J-gene trimming of TCR beta chains was found in a later genetic analysis and replicated in an independent cohort. Across donors, most TCR sequences were observed very rarely, whereas some public TCRs were present in many individuals. According to a later genetic analysis, donors in an Asian-associated ancestry cluster had fewer N-insertions in productive TCRs than the approximately 710-donor mean. A later analysis found that HLA-associated TCR beta chains were more clonally expanded and had lower generation probabilities than equally common non-associated chains. The 87-base-pair reads could not distinguish some IMGT-functional V segments, including TRBV6-2 and TRBV6-3, so those segments were excluded. Over 15 rarely observed V segments, including chromosome 9 orphons, were excluded from the earlier analysis of about 500 of the donors because counts were too low. A later analysis reported that several top co-occurrence clusters appeared linked to parvovirus B19, influenza, CMV and Epstein-Barr virus. Three of the identified cytomegalovirus-associated TCR beta chains were confirmed in vitro to be specific for cytomegalovirus antigens. It was suggested by the authors that the approach could potentially be generalized to other disease states and immunological phenotypes. Most CMV-associated TCR beta chains appeared to be HLA-restricted in a later analysis, and the HLA associations seemed to be driven largely by CMV exposure. Linkage disequilibrium might explain the correlated functional status among segregating V segments, but an unknown experimental factor could not be ruled out. The study listed approximately 150 TCR beta chains as associated with cytomegalovirus. CMV serostatus was the only immune exposure information available for the cohort. In a later analysis, around 17,000 TCR beta sequences were associated with specific HLA alleles at a false discovery rate of 0.05. The presence/absence analyses assumed that sequencing depth was roughly uniform across donors, and that assumption may not be true.

In total, roughly 710 healthy bone marrow donors made up the cohort. All cohort members were sampled while nominally healthy, although unrecorded immune exposures were likely present. The donor tested CMV seronegative and was one of the 352 seronegative cohort members. Every donor gave a peripheral blood sample, and the peripheral blood mononuclear cells from that sample were used for TCR beta sequencing. The Qiagen DNeasy Blood Extraction Kit was used to extract genomic DNA from the blood cell samples. The method behind the library was the immunoSEQ multiplex PCR assay. For the multiplex PCR, a mixture combining 60 forward primers for TCR Vbeta segments and 13 reverse primers for TCR Jbeta segments was used. Amplification of the CDR3 region of rearranged TCR beta genes was performed with a multiplex PCR assay on genomic DNA. The Illumina HiSeq System was used to sequence the amplified TCR beta libraries as 87-base-pair reads. Per the original workflow: A later analysis counted some 74 million unique TCR beta chains across the 666 repertoires, and around 9.9 million of these chains were shared by at least two donors. Raw reads were error-corrected and collapsed into unique sequences with a nearest-neighbor algorithm that merged closely related sequences to remove PCR and sequencing errors. Alignment of CDR3 sequences to IMGT reference sequences was used to assign V, D and J gene segments. For a sequence to be retained, a match of at least six nucleotides was required to both a V gene segment and a J gene segment. Rearrangements were called productive when the CDR3 lacked stop codons and stayed in frame with V and J; all others were non-productive. CDR3 was defined according to IMGT convention as the region running from the second conserved V-encoded cysteine to the conserved J-encoded phenylalanine. In an earlier analysis of around 640 of the donors, sequences lacking an unambiguous match to a single V gene segment were excluded. In an earlier analysis of approximately 610 of the donors, V segments were called functional above 56.7% productive rearrangements and were called segregating when the between-donor standard deviation exceeded 5%. A statistical classification framework was developed to diagnose cytomegalovirus status using the catalog of TCR beta chain sequences. In a later analysis, TCR nucleotide sequences were compared against IMGT/GENE-DB human TR gene sequences so that V and J genes could be assigned. A later analysis assigned CDR3 sequences and most-parsimonious VDJ recombination scenarios with the TCRdist pipeline. In a later analysis, each TCR beta chain was defined by its CDR3 amino acid sequence together with its V-gene family, and reads lacking a unique V-gene family were excluded. To address suspected cross-contamination and a sequencing artifact, a later analysis removed approximately 600 highly shared, low-generation-probability nucleotide sequences. In a later analysis, a clonal expansion index was calculated for each public chain from normalized within-repertoire ranks of inferred template counts. In a later analysis, generation probabilities were computed using a VDJ recombination model fitted to out-of-frame rearrangements, and the results were checked against IGoR. In a later analysis, TCR-TCR, TCR-HLA and TCR-CMV co-occurrence was scored with hypergeometric tests, and a repertoire-size bias correction was applied to TCR pairs. In a later analysis, false discovery rates were estimated by permuting HLA or CMV assignments 20 times. In a later analysis, co-occurring TCRs were grouped with DBSCAN, and TCRdist sequence similarity was added when clustering was performed within HLA-allele-positive subsets. Repertoires with fewer than 30,000 or more than 120,000 public chains, plus five repertoires with anomalous nucleotide sharing, were excluded from co-occurrence clustering. TCRdb took over this immuneACCESS table, retaining in-frame rearrangements with V and J assigned. Such tables are incomplete; in checked studies, under half of the missing clones stem from an unresolved V gene, and the remainder is unexplained. The DNA was the basis for D and trimming; V, J and clone size are from that table. Present in this sample are 150,000 to 200,000 clones, about 80% of which were seen just once. The ten largest clones take up 0.85% to 1.4% of the sample.

For CDR1 and CDR2, the germline V gene (reference sequence) lists SEHNR and FQNEAQ. Cut back by 5 bases and 8 bases, the V and J ends lie 21 bases apart. The CDR3 runs 15 residues from the cysteine to the phenylalanine. The only DNA kept is the CDR3, 45 bases in frame from the first base. Worth noting for this clone: It has no known antigen specificity. Base qualities are not recorded, but no much larger clone differs from it by a single base.

Sequencing was performed on PBMCs. The chain links TRBV7-9 with TRBJ1-2; possibly the D gene is TRBD1, per 6 matching bases. This TCR was sampled from a woman aged 40-49 years in good health and CMV-seronegative. The CDR3 reads CASSLETGTVRGYTF. The sequenced DNA: TGTGCCAGCAGCCTAGAAACAGGGACGGTACGGGGCTACACCTTC.